A single sample is the source of the 14 T cell receptor beta chains below, sequenced in a study of T cell repertoires in cytomegalovirus infection. Each CDR3 protein is one row after TCRdb ran MiXCR on the reads. The sample includes roughly 150,000 distinct CDR3 sequences, less than 25% of them seen just once. The sample consisted of PBMCs. These receptor sequences come from a human donor in good health (CMV status not recorded). Some clones in this sample may be carry-over from other donors' samples.

In this sample, this clonotype turned up many times. The chain links TRBV7-8 to TRBJ2-2; 7 bases match TRBD1. The CDR3 covers 14 residues. J was trimmed by 6 bases and V by 3 bases; bases with no gene match: 4. Germline-derived CDR1 and CDR2 are SGHVS and FQNEAQ. The CDR3 bases are TGTGCCAGCAGCTTTGAGGGGGCATCCGGGGAGCTGTTTTTT. It specifies CASSFEGASGELFF. Full variable domain (outside the CDR3, taken from reference TRBV7-8 and TRBJ2-2): GAGVSQSPRYKVAKRGQDVALRCDPISGHVSLFWYQQALGQGPEFLTYFQNEAQLDKSGLPSDRFFAERPEGSVSTLKIQRTQQEDSAVYLCASSFEGASGELFFGEGSRLTVL.

This clonotype appeared many times. The chain has TRBV7-3 and TRBJ2-3, with 9 bases fitting TRBD2. Trimming at V came to 2 bases and at J to 0 bases, leaving 3 bases not matched to a gene. Germline values: CDR1 SGHTA, CDR2 FQGTGA. The CDR3 is made up of 16 amino acids. The DNA for the CDR3 is TGTGCCAGCAGCTTAGCGGCGGGGGGGAGCACAGATACGCAGTATTTT. Protein product: CASSLAAGGSTDTQYF. Together with reference TRBV7-3 and TRBJ2-3, the CDR3 gives the full variable domain: GAGVSQTPSNKVTEKGKYVELRCDPISGHTALYWYRQSLGQGPEFLIYFQGTGAADDSGLPNDRFFAVRPEGSVSTLKIQRTERGDSAVYLCASSLAAGGSTDTQYFGPGTRLTVL.

Only a few counts were recorded for this clonotype. The V gene is TRBV5-6, the J gene TRBJ2-3, with D maybe TRBD1 (5 bases). Germline loops: CDR1 SGHDT, CDR2 YYEEEE. Trimming took 4 bases from V and 6 from J, leaving 15 bases between them. The length of the CDR3 is 14 residues. The CDR3 reads CASSRDSDGDTQYF. CDR3 bases: TGTGCCAGCAGCCGAGACAGCGATGGGGATACGCAGTATTTT.

This clonotype was counted only a few times. This rearrangement joins TRBV4-1 to TRBJ1-3; D is unclear. This CDR3 region has 18 residues. CDR1 MGHRA and CDR2 YSYEKL come from the germline V gene. The V end was cut by 0 bases, the J end by 2 bases, with 17 bases between. The CDR3: CASSQDPTRADTGNTIYF. Written as DNA, the CDR3 is TGCGCCAGCAGCCAAGATCCCACCCGGGCCGATACTGGAAACACCATATATTTT.

This clonotype appeared many times. V gene TRBV7-2 combines with J gene TRBJ1-4; D remains ambiguous. CDR3 size: 16 residues. The germline CDR1 and CDR2 sequences are SGHTA and FQGNSA. V was shortened by 5 bases and J by 2 bases, with 15 bases between the two germline ends. The CDR3, as DNA: TGTGCCAGCAGCCCCCGGCAGGCCACCACTAATGAAAAACTGTTTTTT. As protein: CASSPRQATTNEKLFF.

In this sample, this clonotype turned up many times. The V gene is TRBV7-9, the J gene TRBJ2-1; D unclear. The CDR3 is 15 amino acids. Trimming pared 5 bases from V and 4 bases from J, leaving 15 bases between. CDR1 is SEHNR, CDR2 FQNEAQ, per germline (reference sequence). The CDR3 sequence is CASSPLGPQYNEQFF. The CDR3 DNA sequence: TGTGCCAGCAGCCCCCTAGGACCACAATACAATGAGCAGTTCTTC.

This clonotype was counted between two and nine times. The gene calls are TRBV20-1 and TRBJ1-5; the D is unclear. The germline V gene has CDR1 DFQATT and CDR2 SNEGSKA (reference sequence). CDR3 length equals 13 residues. V was shortened by 2 bases and J by 3 bases, with 8 bases between the two germline ends. The CDR3 DNA follows: TGCAGTGCTAGAACCGGTCCCAATCAGCCCCAGCATTTT. Translated, it gives CSARTGPNQPQHF.

As for this clonotype: A much larger clone sits a single nucleotide away, making a read error possible. The V call is TRBV6-2 or TRBV6-3, the J call TRBJ2-3; maybe TRBD1 (6 bases). Looked up from germline, CDR1 is MNHEY and CDR2 is SVGEGT. The ends were cut back, 6 bases at V and 3 bases at J, with 22 bases in the middle. This CDR3 has 17 amino acids. In nucleotides, the CDR3 is TGTGCCAGCAGCCCTTCCCGTAGCGTGGGGGCAACAGATACGCAGTATTTT. Its translation is CASSPSRSVGATDTQYF.

This chain joins TRBV5-1 and TRBJ2-2; D is undetermined. The CDR3 runs 13 residues. Germline CDR1 SGHRS, CDR2 YFSETQ. V lost 4 bases to trimming and J lost 9 bases, with 13 bases between them. CDR3 nucleotide sequence: TGCGCCAGCAGCCCCAAGGGTATCCGGGAGCTGTTTTTT. Its translation: CASSPKGIRELFF.

A few counts support this clonotype. V gene TRBV20-1 combines with J gene TRBJ2-4; D is unclear. The CDR3 covers 13 residues. V was trimmed by 3 bases and J by 1 base, leaving 7 bases between them. Per germline, CDR1 DFQATT and CDR2 SNEGSKA (reference sequence). The CDR3 sequence is CSARPWAKNIQYF. The CDR3 DNA reads TGCAGTGCTAGGCCGTGGGCCAAAAACATTCAGTACTTC.

In this sample, this clonotype turned up many times. V is TRBV28 and J is TRBJ1-1; possibly TRBD1 for D (6 bases). The CDR3 totals 13 residues. From germline, CDR1 is MDHEN and CDR2 SYDVKM. V was trimmed by 6 bases and J by 0 bases, leaving 8 bases between them. This chain's CDR3 is CASSRQVNTEAFF. As DNA, the CDR3 is TGTGCCAGCAGCCGACAGGTGAACACTGAAGCTTTCTTT.

V and J are TRBV13 and TRBJ1-1; D is possibly TRBD1 (5 bases). V shed 4 bases and J shed 1 base, with 10 bases lying between them. The CDR3 is made up of 14 amino acids. Germline assignment: CDR1 PRHDT and CDR2 FYEKMQ (reference sequence). In DNA form, the CDR3 reads TGTGCCAGCAGCTATGACAGACAGAACACTGAAGCTTTCTTT. Amino acid sequence: CASSYDRQNTEAFF.

The gene calls are TRBV2 and TRBJ2-1; D is uncertain. CDR1 is SNHLY, CDR2 FYNNEI, per germline. Trimming took 6 bases from V and 4 from J, leaving 10 bases between them. CDR3 length: 13 amino acids. The CDR3 coding sequence is TGTGCCAGCAGCGCCCGACTTTACAATGAGCAGTTCTTC. Translating it yields CASSARLYNEQFF.

This clonotype came up many times. This chain uses TRBV28 with TRBJ2-7; a possible D gene is TRBD1 (5 bases). Trimming removed 5 bases from V and 5 bases from J, with 10 bases in between. Per germline, CDR1 MDHEN and CDR2 SYDVKM. This CDR3 comprises 12 residues. CDR3 sequence (DNA): TGTGCCAGCAGTCCTCTAGGGGACGAGCAGTACTTC. Translating it yields CASSPLGDEQYF.